This is a list of T cell receptor beta chains from one sample in a study of T cells after posttransplantation cyclophosphamide. Sequencing was performed with immunoSEQ multiplex PCR; in TCRdb, only in-frame clones are kept and a portion is missing. The data hold 10,000 to 15,000 clones, with around 81% observed a single time. The sample was PBMCs, taken about 370 days after allogeneic stem cell transplant with calcineurin inhibitor and methotrexate. Receptors were obtained from a male patient aged 25-45 years who received an allogeneic stem cell transplant from an unrelated donor, was CMV-positive, and had acute GVHD only. T cells may partly derive from the graft donor. Both conserved end residues are part of each CDR3. Fields, in order: V gene, clone size, D gene, J gene, CDR3 protein, CDR3 DNA. D genes are given only for firm matches. Size is stated for part of the rows, as once, few or many counts, or as a class when the clone is expanded.

TRBV30,NA,TRBD1,TRBJ1-1,CAWKRQGGSTEAFF,TGTGCCTGGAAAAGACAGGGGGGCAGTACTGAAGCTTTCTTT
TRBV6-6,NA,NA,TRBJ2-5,CASSAAGGQGTQYF,TGTGCCAGCAGTGCGGCGGGGGGACAGGGAACCCAGTACTTC
TRBV5-6,NA,TRBD1,TRBJ1-2,CASSQGQGFGYTF,TGTGCCAGCAGCCAGGGACAGGGCTTTGGCTACACCTTC
TRBV2,NA,NA,TRBJ1-4,CASSVSRLNEKLFF,TGTGCCAGCAGTGTTAGCCGGCTTAATGAAAAACTGTTTTTT
TRBV5-1,NA,TRBD1,TRBJ1-1,CASSLRTGMNTEAFF,TGCGCCAGCAGCTTGAGGACAGGCATGAACACTGAAGCTTTCTTT
TRBV5-6,NA,NA,TRBJ2-7,CASSPSIVSYEQYF,TGTGCCAGCAGCCCGTCGATAGTTTCCTACGAGCAGTACTTC
TRBV20-1,NA,NA,TRBJ1-1,CSARVGTEAFF,TGCAGTGCTAGGGTCGGGACTGAAGCTTTCTTT
TRBV2,NA,NA,TRBJ1-4,CASNVESGGEKLFF,TGTGCCAGCAATGTCGAGTCGGGGGGCGAAAAACTGTTTTTT
TRBV10-3,few,TRBD1,TRBJ1-4,CAISSTGGNEKLFF,TGTGCCATCAGTTCGACAGGGGGTAATGAAAAACTGTTTTTT
TRBV19,NA,NA,TRBJ1-4,CASSPYGTNEKLFF,TGTGCCAGTAGTCCCTATGGAACTAATGAAAAACTGTTTTTT
TRBV30,NA,NA,TRBJ2-1,CAGGYNEQFF,TGTGCTGGCGGATACAATGAGCAGTTCTTC
TRBV5-1,NA,NA,TRBJ1-1,CASQSGSGNTEAFF,TGCGCCAGCCAGTCGGGATCGGGGAACACTGAAGCTTTCTTT
TRBV25-1,NA,TRBD2,TRBJ2-5,CASSGTSGREGETQYF,TGTGCCAGCAGTGGAACTAGCGGGAGGGAGGGAGAGACCCAGTACTTC
TRBV5-1,NA,NA,TRBJ2-7,CASSLSAYEQYF,TGCGCCAGCAGCCTCTCGGCCTACGAGCAGTACTTC
TRBV29-1,NA,TRBD2,TRBJ2-1,CSVESGGYNEQFF,TGCAGCGTTGAGTCGGGAGGTTACAATGAGCAGTTCTTC
TRBV4-1,NA,NA,TRBJ2-3,CASSQDRRDTQYF,TGCGCCAGCAGCCAAGATAGAAGAGATACGCAGTATTTT
TRBV5-6,NA,TRBD2,TRBJ2-2,CASSLFRVGDYGVRELFF,TGTGCCAGCAGCTTGTTCAGGGTCGGGGACTATGGCGTCCGGGAGCTGTTTTTT
TRBV4-1,once,TRBD2,TRBJ2-7,CASSPHSTSPNPYEQYF,TGCGCCAGCAGCCCTCACTCGACTAGCCCGAACCCCTACGAGCAGTACTTC
TRBV5-1,NA,TRBD1,TRBJ1-6,CASSQGTGGVPLHF,TGCGCCAGCAGCCAAGGGACAGGGGGAGTACCCCTCCACTTT
TRBV9,once,TRBD1,TRBJ1-2,CASSAQGARSGYTF,TGTGCCAGCAGCGCCCAGGGGGCGCGTTCTGGCTACACCTTC